Listed here are 7 T cell receptor beta chains from one sample, sequenced in a study of blood T cell repertoires in COVID-19 (dated by TCRdb to between 2020 and 2021). Library generation was performed with the immunoSEQ multiplex PCR assay. TCRdb's version of the immuneACCESS table is confined to in-frame rearrangements and falls short of the full clone set. An unresolved V gene accounts for under half of the shortfall where checked; the remainder is of unknown origin. Counted in this sample were about 120,000 clones; approximately 83% of them appeared once. About 5% of the sample is taken by the ten largest. Sequencing was performed on peripheral blood. The receptors derive from a woman aged 65 to 85 with acute or convalescent COVID-19.

In this sample, this clone turned up once. This sequence joins TRBV19 and TRBJ1-5, with D tentatively TRBD1 (5 bases). Trimming shortened V by 5 bases and J by 0 bases, and 14 bases separated the two germline ends. Looked up from germline, CDR1 is LNHDA and CDR2 is SQIVND (reference sequence). The CDR3 extends over 16 amino acids. The CDR3 nucleotides read TGTGCCAGTAGTTCAGCAGGGATTCTTAGCAATCAGCCCCAGCATTTT. Translation: CASSSAGILSNQPQHF.

J is TRBJ2-3 and V is TRBV19, with 8 bases identical to TRBD2. This CDR3 has 17 amino acids. Trimming took 0 bases from V and 1 from J; bases not matched to a gene: 6. CDR1 is LNHDA, CDR2 SQIVND, per germline (reference sequence). Written as DNA, the CDR3 is TGTGCCAGTAGTATAGATACGGCAGCGGGGGGCACAGATACGCAGTATTTT. Amino acids: CASSIDTAAGGTDTQYF.

This clone appeared once. The chain is built from TRBV7-8 and TRBJ2-1; TRBD1 is a possible D gene (5 bases). The germline V gene encodes CDR1 SGHVS and CDR2 FQNEAQ. V was pared by 5 bases and J by 7 bases, with 21 bases between. The CDR3 consists of 16 residues. CDR3 sequence: CASSTVARVVLNEQFF. DNA for the CDR3: TGTGCCAGCAGCACCGTGGCCAGGGTAGTATTAAATGAGCAGTTCTTC.

This chain links TRBV3-1 (or the pseudogene TRBV3-2) with TRBJ1-5, with 9 bases that match TRBD1. CDR3 size: 15 residues. V lost 1 base and J lost 7; bases outside the gene matches: 5. The germline V gene has CDR1 LGHDT and CDR2 YNNKEL (reference sequence). The CDR3 region has the DNA TGTGCCAGCAGCCAAGGGGGACAGGGAACCCAGCCCCAGCATTTT. Amino acids: CASSQGGQGTQPQHF.

The chain carries TRBV19 and TRBJ1-2; D might be TRBD1 (6 bases). Between the trimmed V and J ends, which lost 7 bases and 4 bases, there was a span of 16 bases. Germline V gives CDR1 LNHDA, CDR2 SQIVND (reference sequence). The CDR3 spans 14 residues. CDR3 loop: CASTQTGTIYGYTF. As DNA, the CDR3 is TGTGCCAGTACTCAAACAGGGACGATCTATGGCTACACCTTC.

This sequence joins TRBV6-5 and TRBJ1-2; 7 bases align to TRBD1. In germline, CDR1 is MNHEY, CDR2 SVGAGI. The CDR3 sequence is 14 residues long. V was pared by 5 bases and J by 11 bases, with 14 bases of the junction left unmatched. The CDR3 is CASSIGTETMRYTF. Written as DNA, the CDR3 is TGTGCCAGCAGTATCGGGACAGAGACTATGAGGTACACCTTC.

V and J are TRBV27 and TRBJ1-2, with 7 bases aligning to TRBD1. V lost 8 bases to trimming and J lost 3 bases; unmatched junction nucleotides: 3. This CDR3 region has 12 residues. Germline CDR1 MNHEY, CDR2 SMNVEV (reference sequence). CDR3 region: CASRQGDYGYTF. The CDR3, as DNA: TGTGCCAGCCGGCAGGGGGACTATGGCTACACCTTC.